This T cell receptor (beta chain) originates from a study of response to subunit inactivated influenza vaccine. As concerns this clonotype: The antigen remains undetermined.

J gave up 0 bases and V 2 bases, and 4 bases lay outside the gene matches. Germline V gives CDR1 SGHTA, CDR2 FQGNSA. The CDR3 is 15 residues long. Notes on the study in general: That few new T cells are recruited by each seasonal influenza vaccination was the authors' suggestion.

TCRdb re-analysed the RT-PCR reads in MiXCR, keeping a single row per CDR3 protein. The sample consists of 600,000 to 850,000 distinct CDR3 sequences, approximately 14% of them appearing once. The genes are TRBV7-2 and TRBJ2-7, with 7 positions matching TRBD2. The sequence was obtained from a man in his forties or fifties who received an inactivated influenza vaccine. The sample was PBMCs from blood, taken around 15 days before vaccination. CDR3: CASSLLGGVSYEQYF. Written as DNA, the CDR3 is TGTGCCAGCAGCTTATTGGGAGGGGTCTCCTACGAGCAGTACTTC.